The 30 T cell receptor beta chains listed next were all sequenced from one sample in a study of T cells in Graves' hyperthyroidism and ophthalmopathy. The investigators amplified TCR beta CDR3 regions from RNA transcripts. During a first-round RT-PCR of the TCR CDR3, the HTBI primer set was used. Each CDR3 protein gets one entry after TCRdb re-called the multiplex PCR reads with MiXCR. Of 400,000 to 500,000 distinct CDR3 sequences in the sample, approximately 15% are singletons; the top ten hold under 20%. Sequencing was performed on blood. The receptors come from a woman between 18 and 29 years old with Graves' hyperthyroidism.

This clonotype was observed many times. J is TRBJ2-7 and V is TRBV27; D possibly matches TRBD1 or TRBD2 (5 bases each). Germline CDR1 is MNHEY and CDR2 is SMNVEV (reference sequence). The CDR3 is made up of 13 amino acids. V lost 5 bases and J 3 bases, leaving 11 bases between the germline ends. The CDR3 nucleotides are TGTGCCAGCAGTCCGGGACGGGACTACGAGCAGTACTTC. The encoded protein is CASSPGRDYEQYF.

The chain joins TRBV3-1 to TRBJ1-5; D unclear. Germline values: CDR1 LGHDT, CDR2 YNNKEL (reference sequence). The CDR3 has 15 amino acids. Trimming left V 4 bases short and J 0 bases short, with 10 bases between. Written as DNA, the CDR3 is TGTGCCAGCAGCCCGACCATGGGTAGCAATCAGCCCCAGCATTTT. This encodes CASSPTMGSNQPQHF.

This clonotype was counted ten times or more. In DNA, the CDR3 is TGCGCCAGCAGCTTGACAGGAGTAACTGAAGCTTTCTTT. Encoded protein: CASSLTGVTEAFF. V usage is TRBV5-1 and J usage is TRBJ1-1; tentatively, D is TRBD1 (5 bases). The CDR3 is 13 residues long. Germline lookup yields CDR1 SGHRS and CDR2 YFSETQ. V gave up 1 base and J gave up 5 bases, with 9 bases separating them.

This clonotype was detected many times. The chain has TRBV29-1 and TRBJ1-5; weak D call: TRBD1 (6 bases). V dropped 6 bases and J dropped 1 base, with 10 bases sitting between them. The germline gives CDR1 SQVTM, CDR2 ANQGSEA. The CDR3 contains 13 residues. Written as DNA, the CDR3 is TGCAGCGTGACGCAGGGGAGCAATCAGCCCCAGCATTTT. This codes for CSVTQGSNQPQHF.

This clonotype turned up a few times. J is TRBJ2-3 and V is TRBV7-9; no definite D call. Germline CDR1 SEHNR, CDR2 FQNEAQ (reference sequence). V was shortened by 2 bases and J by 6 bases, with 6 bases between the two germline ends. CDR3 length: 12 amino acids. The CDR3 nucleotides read TGTGCCAGCAGCTTATTACCCGATACGCAGTATTTT. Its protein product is CASSLLPDTQYF.

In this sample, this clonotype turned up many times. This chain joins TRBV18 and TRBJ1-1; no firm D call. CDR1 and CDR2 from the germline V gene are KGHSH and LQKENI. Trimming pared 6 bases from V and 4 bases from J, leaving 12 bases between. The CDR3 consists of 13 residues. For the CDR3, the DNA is TGTGCCAGCTCCCCTGGTCGGGGCACTGAAGCTTTCTTT. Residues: CASSPGRGTEAFF. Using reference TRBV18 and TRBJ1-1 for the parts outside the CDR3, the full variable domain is NAGVMQNPRHLVRRRGQEARLRCSPMKGHSHVYWYRQLPEEGLKFMVYLQKENIIDESGMPKERFSAEFPKEGPSILRIQQVVRGDSAAYFCASSPGRGTEAFFGQGTRLTVV.

The CDR3 DNA follows: TGTGCCAGCAGTATACAGGTCGAGCAGTTCTTC. Amino acid sequence: CASSIQVEQFF. J is TRBJ2-1 and V is TRBV28; D may be TRBD1 (5 bases). V lost 5 bases and J 10 bases, leaving 9 bases between the germline ends. Germline V gives CDR1 MDHEN, CDR2 SYDVKM. This CDR3 has 11 amino acids.

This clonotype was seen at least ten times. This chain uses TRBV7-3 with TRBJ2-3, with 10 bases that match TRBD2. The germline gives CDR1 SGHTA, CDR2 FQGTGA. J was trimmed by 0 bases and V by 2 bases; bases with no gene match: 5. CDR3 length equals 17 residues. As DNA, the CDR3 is TGTGCCAGCAGCTTAGGTGGACTAGCGGAGAGCACAGATACGCAGTATTTT. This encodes CASSLGGLAESTDTQYF.

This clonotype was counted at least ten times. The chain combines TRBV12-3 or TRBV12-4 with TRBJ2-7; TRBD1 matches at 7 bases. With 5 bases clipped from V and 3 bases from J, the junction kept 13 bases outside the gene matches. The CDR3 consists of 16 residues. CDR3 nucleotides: TGTGCCAGCAGTCCTTACCGACAGGGTGGGAGCTACGAGCAGTACTTC. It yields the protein CASSPYRQGGSYEQYF.

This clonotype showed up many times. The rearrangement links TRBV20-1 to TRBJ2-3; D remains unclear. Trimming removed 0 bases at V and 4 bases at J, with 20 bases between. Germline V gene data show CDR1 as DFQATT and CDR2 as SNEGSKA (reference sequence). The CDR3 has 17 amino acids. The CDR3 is CSARDLLAVRGADTQYF. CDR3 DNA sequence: TGCAGTGCTAGAGACTTATTGGCCGTCCGCGGCGCAGATACGCAGTATTTT.

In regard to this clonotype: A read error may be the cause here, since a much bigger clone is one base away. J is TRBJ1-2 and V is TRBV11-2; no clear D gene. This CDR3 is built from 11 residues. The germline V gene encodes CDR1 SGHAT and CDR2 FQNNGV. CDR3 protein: CASSPGYGYAF. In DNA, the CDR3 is TGTGCCAGCAGCCCGGGGTATGGCTACGCCTTC. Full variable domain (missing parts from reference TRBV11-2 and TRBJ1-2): EAGVAQSPRYKIIEKRQSVAFWCNPISGHATLYWYQQILGQGPKLLIQFQNNGVVDDSQLPKDRFSAERLKGVDSTLKIQPAKLEDSAVYLCASSPGYGYAFGSGTRLTVV.

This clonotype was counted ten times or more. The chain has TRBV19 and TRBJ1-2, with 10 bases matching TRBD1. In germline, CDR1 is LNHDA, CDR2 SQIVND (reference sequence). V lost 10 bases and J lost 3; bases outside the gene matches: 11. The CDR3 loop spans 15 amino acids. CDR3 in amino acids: CATWNPDRGDYGYTF. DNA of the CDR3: TGTGCCACCTGGAATCCGGACAGGGGGGACTATGGCTACACCTTC.

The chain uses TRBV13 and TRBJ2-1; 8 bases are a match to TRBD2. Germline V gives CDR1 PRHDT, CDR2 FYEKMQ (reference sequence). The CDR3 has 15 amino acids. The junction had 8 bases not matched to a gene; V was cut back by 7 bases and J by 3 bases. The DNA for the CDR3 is TGTGCCAGCACCCCGGAGCGGGAGTTCTACAATGAGCAGTTCTTC. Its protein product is CASTPEREFYNEQFF.

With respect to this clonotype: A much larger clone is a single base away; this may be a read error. CDR3 DNA sequence: TGTGCCGCCTACAGGTTCCAAGAGATCCAGTACTTC. Translating it yields CAAYRFQEIQYF. The genes are TRBV6-2 or TRBV6-3 and TRBJ2-5, with a tentative D call TRBD1 (5 bases). The CDR3 covers 12 residues. Germline values: CDR1 MNHEY, CDR2 SVGEGT.

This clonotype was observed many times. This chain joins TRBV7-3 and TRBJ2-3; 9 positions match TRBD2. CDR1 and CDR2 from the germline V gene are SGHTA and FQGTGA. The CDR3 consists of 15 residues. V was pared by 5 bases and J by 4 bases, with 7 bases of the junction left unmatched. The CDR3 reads CASSHGTSRADTQYF. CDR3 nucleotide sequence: TGTGCCAGCAGCCACGGGACTAGCAGGGCAGATACGCAGTATTTT.

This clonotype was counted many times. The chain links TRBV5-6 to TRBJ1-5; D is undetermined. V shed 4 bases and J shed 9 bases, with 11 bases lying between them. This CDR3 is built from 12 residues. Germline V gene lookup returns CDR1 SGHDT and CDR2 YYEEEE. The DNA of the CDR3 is TGTGCCAGCAGCACACAGTCCGGGCCCCAGCATTTT. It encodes CASSTQSGPQHF.

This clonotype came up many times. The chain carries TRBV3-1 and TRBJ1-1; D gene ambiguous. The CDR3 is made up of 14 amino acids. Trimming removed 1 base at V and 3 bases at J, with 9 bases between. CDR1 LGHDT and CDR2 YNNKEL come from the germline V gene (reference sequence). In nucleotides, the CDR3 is TGTGCCAGCAGCCAAGCCCATCGGGACACTGAAGCTTTCTTT. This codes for CASSQAHRDTEAFF.

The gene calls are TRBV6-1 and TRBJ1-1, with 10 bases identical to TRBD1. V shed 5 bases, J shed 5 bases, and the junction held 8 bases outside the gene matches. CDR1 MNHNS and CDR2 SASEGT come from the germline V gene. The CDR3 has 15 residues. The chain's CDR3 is CASSSAGTGETEAFF. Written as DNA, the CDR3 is TGTGCCAGCAGTTCCGCCGGGACAGGGGAGACTGAAGCTTTCTTT.

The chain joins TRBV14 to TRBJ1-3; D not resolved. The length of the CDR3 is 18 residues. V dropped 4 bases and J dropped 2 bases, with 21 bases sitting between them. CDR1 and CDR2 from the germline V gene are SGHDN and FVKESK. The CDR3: CASSPTGGPKIPGNTIYF. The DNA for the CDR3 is TGTGCCAGCAGCCCGACGGGTGGGCCCAAGATCCCTGGAAACACCATATATTTT.

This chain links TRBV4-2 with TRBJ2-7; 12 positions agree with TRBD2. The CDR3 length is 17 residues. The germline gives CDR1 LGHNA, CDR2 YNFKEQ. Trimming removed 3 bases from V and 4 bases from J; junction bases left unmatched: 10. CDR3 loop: CASSHALAGGVEYEQYF. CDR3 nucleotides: TGTGCCAGCAGCCATGCTCTAGCGGGAGGGGTAGAGTACGAGCAGTACTTC.

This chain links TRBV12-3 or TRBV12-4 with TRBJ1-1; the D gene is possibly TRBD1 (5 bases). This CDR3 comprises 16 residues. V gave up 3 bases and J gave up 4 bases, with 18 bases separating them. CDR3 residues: CASSLRPGSFGTEAFF. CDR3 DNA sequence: TGTGCCAGCAGTTTGAGACCAGGGTCCTTTGGCACTGAAGCTTTCTTT.

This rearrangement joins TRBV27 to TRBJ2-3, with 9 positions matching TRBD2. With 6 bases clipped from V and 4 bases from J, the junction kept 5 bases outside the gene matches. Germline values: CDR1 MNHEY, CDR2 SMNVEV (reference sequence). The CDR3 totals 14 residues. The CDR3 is CASSYSGSADTQYF. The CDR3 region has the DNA TGTGCCAGCAGCTATAGCGGGAGTGCAGATACGCAGTATTTT.

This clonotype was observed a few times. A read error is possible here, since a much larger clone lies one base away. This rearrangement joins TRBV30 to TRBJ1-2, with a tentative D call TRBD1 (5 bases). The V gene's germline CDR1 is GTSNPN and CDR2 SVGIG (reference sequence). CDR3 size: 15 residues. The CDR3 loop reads CVWKLGSRGPYGYTF. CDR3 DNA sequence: TGTGTCTGGAAACTCGGCAGTCGGGGACCTTATGGCTACACCTTC.

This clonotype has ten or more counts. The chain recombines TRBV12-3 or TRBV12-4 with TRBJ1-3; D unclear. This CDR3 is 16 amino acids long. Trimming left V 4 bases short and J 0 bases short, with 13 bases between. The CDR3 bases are TGTGCCAGCAGTTCCTACTCGACAAGCTCTGGAAACACCATATATTTT. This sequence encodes CASSSYSTSSGNTIYF.

As DNA, the CDR3 is TGTGCCAGCAGACGACTAGTGGGGTCCTACAATGAGCAGTTCTTC. Amino acids: CASRRLVGSYNEQFF. This sequence joins TRBV12-3 or TRBV12-4 and TRBJ2-1, with D tentatively TRBD2 (6 bases). The CDR3 consists of 15 residues. V was clipped by 6 bases and J by 1 base, with 13 bases between them.

This CDR3 is CASSLYAGGTGELFF. The CDR3 DNA follows: TGTGCCAGCAGTTTATATGCAGGGGGCACCGGGGAGCTGTTTTTT. V and J are TRBV28 and TRBJ2-2; 7 nucleotides align to TRBD1. Trimming cost V 1 base and J 4 bases; bases outside gene matches: 3. CDR1 and CDR2 (germline): MDHEN, SYDVKM. CDR3 length equals 15 residues.

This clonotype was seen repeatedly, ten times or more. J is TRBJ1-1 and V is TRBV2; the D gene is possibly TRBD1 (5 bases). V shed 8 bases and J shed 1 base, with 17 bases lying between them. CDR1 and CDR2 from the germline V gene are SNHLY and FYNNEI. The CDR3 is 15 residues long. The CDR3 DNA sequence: TGTGCCAGCGGGTTCGCGAGGGACGGGAACACTGAAGCTTTCTTT. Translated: CASGFARDGNTEAFF.

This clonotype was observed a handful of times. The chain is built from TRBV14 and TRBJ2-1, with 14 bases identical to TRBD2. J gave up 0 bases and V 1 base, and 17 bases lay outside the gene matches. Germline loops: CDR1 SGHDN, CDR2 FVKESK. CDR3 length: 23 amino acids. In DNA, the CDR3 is TGTGCCAGCAGCCAAGTTTTGGGTCGAAAGGAGACTAGCGGGGGGGCCTCCTACAATGAGCAGTTCTTC. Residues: CASSQVLGRKETSGGASYNEQFF. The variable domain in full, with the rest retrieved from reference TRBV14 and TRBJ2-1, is EAGVTQFPSHSVIEKGQTVTLRCDPISGHDNLYWYRRVMGKEIKFLLHFVKESKQDESGMPNNRFLAERTGGTYSTLKVQPAELEDSGVYFCASSQVLGRKETSGGASYNEQFFGPGTRLTVL.

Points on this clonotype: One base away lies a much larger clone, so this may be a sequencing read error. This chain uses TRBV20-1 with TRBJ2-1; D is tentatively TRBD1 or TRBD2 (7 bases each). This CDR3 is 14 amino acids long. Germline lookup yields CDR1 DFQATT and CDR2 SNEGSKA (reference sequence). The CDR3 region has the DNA TGCTCGCAGGGGGGGGATAGGTCGAGGAATGAGCAGTTCTTC. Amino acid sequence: CSQGGDRSRNEQFF.

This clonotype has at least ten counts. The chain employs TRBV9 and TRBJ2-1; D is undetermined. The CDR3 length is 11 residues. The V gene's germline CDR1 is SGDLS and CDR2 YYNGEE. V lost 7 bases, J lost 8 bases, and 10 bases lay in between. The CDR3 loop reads CASAAFDEQFF. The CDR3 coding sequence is TGTGCCAGCGCCGCGTTCGATGAGCAGTTCTTC. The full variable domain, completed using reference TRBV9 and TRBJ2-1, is DSGVTQTPKHLITATGQRVTLRCSPRSGDLSVYWYQQSLDQGLQFLIQYYNGEERAKGNILERFSAQQFPDLHSELNLSSLELGDSALYFCASAAFDEQFFGPGTRLTVL.